The rows below give T cell receptor beta chains drawn from one sample of a study of T cells in localized non-small cell lung cancer. Assay used: immunoSEQ multiplex PCR; TCRdb lists only in-frame clones, some missing. The table lists 20,000 to 30,000 clones, over 70% of them singletons. The material sequenced was peripheral blood, taken before any cancer treatment. The receptors stem from a man aged 35-75 years with stage III squamous cell lung carcinoma. The CDR3 runs from the conserved cysteine through the conserved F or W. The D gene is left open where the match is weak. Clone sizes are given selectively: once, few, many, or a class where the clone is expanded.

>.|TRBV4-1|TRBJ1-1|.
CASSHHTEAFF
TGCGCCAGCAGCCATCACACTGAAGCTTTCTTT
>.|TRBV11-2|TRBJ2-2|once
CASSLVRGAGELFF
TGTGCCAGCAGCTTAGTCCGGGGTGCTGGGGAGCTGTTTTTT
>.|TRBV5-1|TRBJ1-2|.
CASSGTQVPGAGYTF
TGCGCCAGCAGCGGGACCCAGGTTCCGGGAGCTGGCTACACCTTC
>TRBD2|TRBV7-3|TRBJ2-2|once
CASSSKPRLAVNTGELFF
TGTGCCAGCAGCTCCAAACCTAGACTAGCTGTGAACACCGGGGAGCTGTTTTTT
>TRBD1|TRBV7-3|TRBJ2-1|.
CASSPRGSRNLNEQFF
TGTGCCAGCAGCCCCAGGGGGTCCCGGAACCTCAATGAGCAGTTCTTC
>.|TRBV19|TRBJ2-3|.
CASSPDLGGTSTDTQYF
TGTGCCAGTAGTCCTGACTTGGGCGGGACTAGCACAGATACGCAGTATTTT
>TRBD2|TRBV7-9|TRBJ2-7|.
CASSLEEGFVAGVEQYF
TGTGCCAGCAGCTTAGAAGAAGGTTTTGTAGCGGGAGTCGAGCAGTACTTC
>.|TRBV30|TRBJ1-2|.
CAWRLTRGYGYTF
TGTGCCTGGAGGCTCACCAGGGGCTATGGCTACACCTTC
>.|TRBV18|TRBJ1-1|.
CASSRQVNTEAFF
TGTGCCAGCTCACGGCAAGTGAACACTGAAGCTTTCTTT
>.|TRBV18|TRBJ2-7|.
CASSKVNHFNNEQYF
TGTGCCAGCTCAAAGGTCAACCATTTCAACAACGAGCAGTACTTC
>.|TRBV11-2|TRBJ1-1|.
CASSLGGGANTEAFF
TGTGCCAGCAGCTTAGGGGGAGGAGCGAACACTGAAGCTTTCTTT
>TRBD1|TRBV28|TRBJ1-6|.
CASRSARDRVFSYNSPLHF
TGTGCCAGCAGATCAGCCCGGGACAGGGTATTCTCCTATAATTCACCCCTCCACTTT
>TRBD1|TRBV20-1|TRBJ2-1|.
CSAPRDRVQFF
TGCAGTGCTCCCCGGGACAGGGTGCAGTTCTTC
>.|TRBV10-1|TRBJ2-5|.
CASSGGLQETQYF
TGCGCCAGCAGTGGGGGGCTCCAAGAGACCCAGTACTTC